This is a list of T cell receptor beta chains from one sample in a study of CD8 T cells in ankylosing spondylitis. One entry per CDR3 protein results from TCRdb running MiXCR on the 5' RACE reads. The data show about 130,000 distinct CDR3 sequences, 7% to 10% seen once. The sample comprised blood, either unsorted or a sorted T cell fraction (not recorded which). The receptors were gathered from a male donor with ankylosing spondylitis or in good health (not recorded which). CDR3s include the opening cysteine and the closing phenylalanine or tryptophan. A D gene is named only where the DNA matches it firmly. For some rows the clone size is stated as once, few or many, or as a class when expanded; others skip it.

clone_size: many
d_call: NA
v_call: TRBV14
j_call: TRBJ2-7
cdr3_nt: TGTGCCAGCAGCCAAGATCCCCCGACAAGTAAATACGAGCAGTACTTC
cdr3_aa: CASSQDPPTSKYEQYF

clone_size: many
d_call: TRBD1
v_call: TRBV7-8
j_call: TRBJ2-5
cdr3_nt: TGTGCCAGCAGCCCGGACAGGGGGCTTCGGCGAGAGACCCAGTACTTC
cdr3_aa: CASSPDRGLRRETQYF

clone_size: many
d_call: NA
v_call: TRBV7-9
j_call: TRBJ2-1
cdr3_nt: TGTGCCAGCATAAGCCAGGGGCGGTCCTACAATGAGCAGTTCTTC
cdr3_aa: CASISQGRSYNEQFF

clone_size: once
d_call: NA
v_call: TRBV14
j_call: TRBJ2-3
cdr3_nt: TGTGCCAGCAGCGGGACTGACAGGGCCCTCGCAGATACGCAGTATTTT
cdr3_aa: CASSGTDRALADTQYF

clone_size: NA
d_call: TRBD2
v_call: TRBV6-2/TRBV6-3
j_call: TRBJ2-1
cdr3_nt: TGTGCCAGCAGGAGGGGACTAGCGGGAGGACGCGATGAGCAGTTCTTC
cdr3_aa: CASRRGLAGGRDEQFF

clone_size: many
d_call: TRBD1
v_call: TRBV5-1
j_call: TRBJ1-1
cdr3_nt: TGCGCCAGCAGCTTAACAGGGGGCAATACTGAAGCTTTCTTT
cdr3_aa: CASSLTGGNTEAFF

clone_size: many
d_call: NA
v_call: TRBV20-1
j_call: TRBJ2-3
cdr3_nt: TGCAGCGCTTGGCGGGCCCCGTTAACGCAGTATTTT
cdr3_aa: CSAWRAPLTQYF

clone_size: NA
d_call: TRBD2
v_call: TRBV27
j_call: TRBJ2-3
cdr3_nt: TGTGCCAGCAACACCGGGACTAGCCATTTCACAGATACGCAGTATTTT
cdr3_aa: CASNTGTSHFTDTQYF

clone_size: many
d_call: NA
v_call: TRBV7-3
j_call: TRBJ1-5
cdr3_nt: TGTGCCAGCAGCTTAGGGGCCAATCAGCCCCAGCATTTT
cdr3_aa: CASSLGANQPQHF

clone_size: many
d_call: NA
v_call: TRBV12-3/TRBV12-4
j_call: TRBJ1-3
cdr3_nt: TGTGCCAGCAGTTTAGAGACACTCTCTGGAAACACCATATATTTT
cdr3_aa: CASSLETLSGNTIYF

clone_size: few
d_call: NA
v_call: TRBV7-2
j_call: TRBJ2-2
cdr3_nt: TGTGCCAGCAGCACAATACAGGGATCCGGGGAGCTGTTTTTT
cdr3_aa: CASSTIQGSGELFF

clone_size: few
d_call: NA
v_call: TRBV5-5
j_call: TRBJ2-2
cdr3_nt: TGTGCCAGCAGTTACCCGGCCGGGGAGCTGTTTTTT
cdr3_aa: CASSYPAGELFF

clone_size: many
d_call: NA
v_call: TRBV7-2
j_call: TRBJ2-1
cdr3_nt: TGTGCCAGCAGCTCCGAACAAACAGGGTACCCCTACAATGAGCAGTTCTTC
cdr3_aa: CASSSEQTGYPYNEQFF

clone_size: many
d_call: NA
v_call: TRBV7-9
j_call: TRBJ1-5
cdr3_nt: TGTGCCAGCAGACACAGGAAAGTTCACCCTAGCAATCAGCCCCAGCATTTT
cdr3_aa: CASRHRKVHPSNQPQHF

clone_size: many
d_call: TRBD2
v_call: TRBV12-3/TRBV12-4
j_call: TRBJ2-3
cdr3_nt: TGTGCCAGCAATCCCCGGACTAGCGGGAGGGCCGATTGGACAGATACGCAGTATTTT
cdr3_aa: CASNPRTSGRADWTDTQYF

clone_size: many
d_call: TRBD1
v_call: TRBV20-1
j_call: TRBJ2-2
cdr3_nt: TGCAGTGTAGCCCAGGGGGCTAATGGGGAGCTGTTTTTT
cdr3_aa: CSVAQGANGELFF

clone_size: many
d_call: TRBD1
v_call: TRBV20-1
j_call: TRBJ2-7
cdr3_nt: TGCAGTGCTAGTGCCGCGACAGGGGGGCCCCCCTACGAGCAGTACTTC
cdr3_aa: CSASAATGGPPYEQYF

clone_size: few
d_call: TRBD2
v_call: TRBV3-1
j_call: TRBJ2-1
cdr3_nt: TGTGCCAGCAGCCGGCTAGGACTAGCGAAAACCTACAATGAGCAGTTCTTC
cdr3_aa: CASSRLGLAKTYNEQFF

clone_size: many
d_call: TRBD1
v_call: TRBV28
j_call: TRBJ2-7
cdr3_nt: TGTGCCAGCAGTCCCGGGCCCACAGGGGGGTCCTACGAGCAGTACTTC
cdr3_aa: CASSPGPTGGSYEQYF

clone_size: many
d_call: TRBD1
v_call: TRBV12-3/TRBV12-4
j_call: TRBJ1-2
cdr3_nt: TGTGCCAGCAGTCGGGGGGACAGGGCGAACTATGGCTACACCTTC
cdr3_aa: CASSRGDRANYGYTF

clone_size: many
d_call: TRBD2
v_call: TRBV6-1
j_call: TRBJ2-1
cdr3_nt: TGTGCCAGCAGACCCGGACTAGCCGGGCTGTTTGGTGAGCAGTTCTTC
cdr3_aa: CASRPGLAGLFGEQFF

clone_size: many
d_call: TRBD2
v_call: TRBV20-1
j_call: TRBJ2-5
cdr3_nt: TGCAGTGCTAGAGATAGGCCTAGCGGGAGGCGCACGACCCAAGAGACCCAGTACTTC
cdr3_aa: CSARDRPSGRRTTQETQYF

clone_size: NA
d_call: NA
v_call: TRBV7-2
j_call: TRBJ2-3
cdr3_nt: TGTGCCAGCAGCCGGGGACATAGCACAGATACGCAGTATTTT
cdr3_aa: CASSRGHSTDTQYF

clone_size: many
d_call: TRBD2
v_call: TRBV29-1
j_call: TRBJ2-7
cdr3_nt: TGCAGCGTTGACGGACTAGCGGGAGAGGTTTCCGAGCAGTACTTC
cdr3_aa: CSVDGLAGEVSEQYF

clone_size: many
d_call: TRBD2
v_call: TRBV11-2
j_call: TRBJ2-1
cdr3_nt: TGTGCCAGCAGCATCTTGATTCCGGGACTAGGGAAAGATGAGCAGTTCTTC
cdr3_aa: CASSILIPGLGKDEQFF

clone_size: many
d_call: NA
v_call: TRBV3-1
j_call: TRBJ2-4
cdr3_nt: TGTGCCAGCAGACCAGGGAGCAAAAACATTCAGTACTTC
cdr3_aa: CASRPGSKNIQYF

clone_size: many
d_call: NA
v_call: TRBV20-1
j_call: TRBJ1-2
cdr3_nt: TGCAGTGCGAGGGACGGGGCCGTTAACTATGGCTACACCTTC
cdr3_aa: CSARDGAVNYGYTF

clone_size: many
d_call: TRBD1
v_call: TRBV20-1
j_call: TRBJ1-2
cdr3_nt: TGCAGTGCTAGGACAGGGGGCGTACGGAGAGGCTACACCTTC
cdr3_aa: CSARTGGVRRGYTF

clone_size: many
d_call: NA
v_call: TRBV20-1
j_call: TRBJ1-3
cdr3_nt: TGCAGTGCTAGGGCGGGAGGCTCCGGAAACACCATATATTTT
cdr3_aa: CSARAGGSGNTIYF